The 3 T cell receptor beta chains below were found in one sample sequenced in a study of blood T cell repertoires in COVID-19. Clones were sequenced by immunoSEQ multiplex PCR, and TCRdb holds only the in-frame ones, with some missing. Of 190,000 or so clones detected, 85% to 90% appear once; the ten largest clones hold roughly 2.5%. The sample consisted of peripheral blood. The receptors shown here come from a man in his forties with active or convalescent COVID-19.

A few counts support this clone. This chain links TRBV7-9 with TRBJ1-4, with 7 bases fitting TRBD1. CDR1 and CDR2 (germline): SEHNR, FQNEAQ (reference sequence). The CDR3 spans 17 residues. The V segment lost 5 bases and the J segment 5 bases; nucleotides outside the gene matches: 14. CDR3 sequence: CASSTPHTGALNEKLFF. Written as DNA, the CDR3 is TGTGCCAGCAGCACCCCACATACAGGGGCCCTGAATGAAAAACTGTTTTTT.

This chain joins TRBV19 and TRBJ1-1; tentative D call: TRBD1 (5 bases). V shed 2 bases and J shed 2 bases, with 15 bases lying between them. This CDR3 region has 16 residues. Per germline, CDR1 LNHDA and CDR2 SQIVND (reference sequence). The CDR3, as DNA: TGTGCCAGTAGTATAATAGCACAGACAGTTAACACTGAAGCTTTCTTT. Protein sequence: CASSIIAQTVNTEAFF.

The chain couples TRBV9 to TRBJ2-7; unclear D gene. In germline, CDR1 is SGDLS, CDR2 YYNGEE. The V end was cut by 0 bases, the J end by 0 bases, with 10 bases between. CDR3 size: 15 residues. The CDR3 nucleotides read TGTGCCAGCAGCGTAGGAACCCGGAGCTCCTACGAGCAGTACTTC. Protein sequence: CASSVGTRSSYEQYF.